A selection of T cell receptor beta chains follows, all from one sample in a study of cytomegalovirus exposure and HLA in healthy donors. Clones were sequenced by immunoSEQ multiplex PCR, and TCRdb holds only the in-frame ones, with some missing. Of about 130,000 clones in the sample, approximately 85% were seen once. The sample consisted of PBMCs. The receptor source for this set is a boy younger than 18 in good health and CMV-seronegative. CDR3s include the opening cysteine and the closing phenylalanine or tryptophan. D genes are given only for firm matches. Clone sizes are given selectively: once, few, many, or a class where the clone is expanded.

J gene	clone size	D gene	V gene	CDR3 protein	CDR3 DNA
TRBJ2-1	once	-	TRBV7-3	CASSFGGTYNEQFF	TGTGCCAGCAGCTTCGGGGGTACCTACAATGAGCAGTTCTTC
TRBJ2-3	-	-	TRBV4-1	CASSQDGRKNTQYF	TGCGCCAGCAGCCAAGATGGGAGAAAAAATACGCAGTATTTT
TRBJ2-1	-	TRBD2	TRBV7-8	CASSLAPGRGVSYNEQFF	TGTGCCAGCAGCTTAGCGCCCGGGAGGGGGGTCTCCTACAATGAGCAGTTCTTC
TRBJ2-2	-	-	TRBV4-2	CASSQDRARATGELFF	TGTGCCAGCAGCCAAGATCGGGCCAGGGCCACCGGGGAGCTGTTTTTT
TRBJ1-2	-	-	TRBV23-1	CASSQCGADPTNYGYTF	TGCGCCAGCAGTCAATGTGGGGCAGACCCAACTAACTATGGCTACACCTTC
TRBJ2-7	-	TRBD2	TRBV2	CASSEGWAGRDYEQYF	TGTGCCAGCAGTGAAGGGTGGGCAGGGAGGGACTACGAGCAGTACTTC
TRBJ2-7	-	TRBD1	TRBV7-9	CASSPDRGSYEQYF	TGTGCCAGCAGCCCGGACAGGGGTTCCTACGAGCAGTACTTC
TRBJ2-3	-	TRBD2	TRBV7-3	CASSLFGGLGPDTQYF	TGTGCCAGCAGCCTATTTGGGGGACTAGGCCCCGATACGCAGTATTTT
TRBJ2-1	once	TRBD2	TRBV7-2	CASSLEGLPNNEQFF	TGTGCCAGCAGCTTAGAGGGACTACCGAACAATGAGCAGTTCTTC
TRBJ2-5	once	-	TRBV7-7	CASSRDTQETQYF	TGTGCTAGCAGCCGGGACACCCAAGAGACCCAGTACTTC
TRBJ1-4	-	-	TRBV19	CASSITPDSRYEKLFF	TGTGCCAGTAGTATAACCCCGGACAGTCGATATGAAAAACTGTTTTTT
TRBJ2-5	-	TRBD1	TRBV9	CASNRGIQETQYF	TGTGCCAGCAACAGGGGGATCCAAGAGACCCAGTACTTC
TRBJ2-2	-	-	TRBV7-9	CASSPARVSGELFF	TGTGCCAGCAGCCCTGCCCGGGTCTCCGGGGAGCTGTTTTTT
TRBJ1-1	once	-	TRBV7-2	CASSLDPGGAFF	TGTGCCAGCAGCTTAGATCCCGGGGGAGCTTTCTTT
TRBJ1-4	-	-	TRBV16	CASSPRRATNEKLFF	TGTGCCAGCAGCCCGCGTCGTGCAACTAATGAAAAACTGTTTTTT
TRBJ2-7	-	TRBD1	TRBV9	CASSVGPRTGVTYEQYF	TGTGCCAGCAGCGTAGGTCCACGGACAGGGGTGACCTACGAGCAGTACTTC
TRBJ1-1	-	TRBD1	TRBV13	CASSLGGTALEAFF	TGTGCCAGCAGCTTAGGCGGGACAGCCCTTGAAGCTTTCTTT
TRBJ2-1	-	-	TRBV19	CASSPQTGSSYNEQFF	TGTGCCAGTAGTCCCCAAACAGGGAGCTCCTACAATGAGCAGTTCTTC
TRBJ1-2	few	-	TRBV7-9	CASSPVGPGNNYGYTF	TGTGCCAGCAGCCCAGTCGGTCCAGGGAATAACTATGGCTACACCTTC
TRBJ2-2	-	-	TRBV5-8	CASSLPGYDGELFF	TGTGCCAGCAGCCTACCAGGGTACGACGGGGAGCTGTTTTTT
TRBJ2-1	-	-	TRBV15	CATSREFQGWGNEQFF	TGTGCCACCAGCAGAGAATTCCAGGGGTGGGGTAATGAGCAGTTCTTC
TRBJ1-6	once	-	TRBV4-1	CASSQDNPGLALHF	TGCGCCAGCAGCCAAGATAATCCAGGGTTGGCCCTCCACTTT
TRBJ2-1	-	TRBD2	TRBV23-1	CASSQSSLAGRNEQFF	TGCGCCAGCAGTCAATCTTCACTAGCGGGGCGGAATGAGCAGTTCTTC
TRBJ2-2	-	-	TRBV7-8	CASSLVSRANTGELFF	TGTGCCAGCAGCTTAGTCTCCAGGGCGAACACCGGGGAGCTGTTTTTT
TRBJ2-3	-	-	TRBV7-8	CASSSLGPPYTDTQYF	TGTGCCAGCAGCTCGCTGGGGCCACCCTACACAGATACGCAGTATTTT
TRBJ2-5	-	-	TRBV10-1	CASTTRRGTNAEETQYF	TGCGCCAGCACTACCAGAAGGGGGACAAACGCAGAAGAGACCCAGTACTTC
TRBJ2-2	few	TRBD1	TRBV19	CASMSGQGTGELFF	TGTGCCAGTATGTCGGGACAGGGGACCGGGGAGCTGTTTTTT
TRBJ2-1	-	TRBD2	TRBV4-2	CASSPNLAGVSNEQFF	TGTGCCAGCAGCCCTAATTTAGCGGGAGTCAGTAATGAGCAGTTCTTC
TRBJ1-4	-	TRBD1	TRBV18	CASSPGQGGEKLFF	TGTGCCAGCTCACCGGGACAGGGTGGTGAAAAACTGTTTTTT
TRBJ2-7	-	TRBD1	TRBV5-1	CASSMDRPSDEQYF	TGCGCCAGCAGCATGGACAGGCCCTCGGACGAGCAGTACTTC
TRBJ1-4	-	TRBD1	TRBV12-5	CASGLAPRGRYSELFF	TGTGCTAGTGGTTTAGCCCCCAGGGGGCGGTATTCGGAACTGTTTTTT
TRBJ1-2	few	TRBD1	TRBV5-6	CASSQKDRSSYGYTF	TGTGCCAGCAGCCAAAAGGACAGGTCATCCTATGGCTACACCTTC
TRBJ2-5	-	-	TRBV6-1	CASTIGESQTQYF	TGTGCCAGCACCATTGGGGAGTCACAGACCCAGTACTTC
TRBJ2-7	-	-	TRBV4-3	CASSQGGPSYEQYF	TGCGCCAGCAGCCAGGGGGGGCCCTCCTACGAGCAGTACTTC
TRBJ1-1	-	-	TRBV7-9	CASTTGAVNTEAFF	TGTGCCAGCACCACTGGGGCAGTGAACACTGAAGCTTTCTTT
TRBJ1-2	-	-	TRBV15	CATSRDRFGGYGYTF	TGTGCCACCAGCAGAGATCGGTTCGGGGGCTATGGCTACACCTTC
TRBJ1-5	-	TRBD1	TRBV30	CAWSNKGARDQPQHF	TGTGCCTGGAGTAATAAGGGGGCCAGGGACCAGCCCCAGCATTTT
TRBJ1-6	-	-	TRBV4-1	CASSQVSGQRALHF	TGCGCCAGCAGCCAAGTTTCAGGGCAGAGAGCCCTCCACTTT
TRBJ2-3	-	-	TRBV5-1	CASSSDTSTDTQYF	TGCGCCAGCAGCTCGGACACTAGCACAGATACGCAGTATTTT
TRBJ2-1	-	-	TRBV7-6	CASSLTGNKYSYNEQFF	TGTGCCAGCAGCTTAACGGGGAACAAATACTCCTACAATGAGCAGTTCTTC
TRBJ1-4	-	TRBD1	TRBV28	CASRAGTGGVLTNEKLFF	TGTGCCAGCAGAGCTGGGACAGGCGGGGTTTTAACTAATGAAAAACTGTTTTTT
TRBJ1-5	-	TRBD1	TRBV7-9	CASSLGDSRNQPQHF	TGTGCCAGCAGCTTGGGGGACAGCCGCAATCAGCCCCAGCATTTT
TRBJ1-2	-	TRBD1	TRBV7-9	CASSYRTGEANYGYTF	TGTGCCAGCAGCTACCGGACAGGGGAGGCTAACTATGGCTACACCTTC
TRBJ1-2	once	TRBD1	TRBV14	CASSLLFGDRGGPYTF	TGTGCCAGCAGCCTCCTGTTCGGGGACAGGGGCGGCCCCTACACCTTC
TRBJ2-2	once	-	TRBV7-2	CASRKGVRARSGELFF	TGTGCCAGCAGAAAGGGGGTCAGGGCGAGATCGGGGGAGCTGTTTTTT
TRBJ1-2	-	TRBD1	TRBV29-1	CSVGRQGVNYGYTF	TGCAGCGTTGGTCGACAGGGGGTTAACTATGGCTACACCTTC
TRBJ1-5	-	-	TRBV14	CASSPLVMSGDQPQHF	TGTGCCAGCAGCCCTCTGGTTATGTCAGGGGATCAGCCCCAGCATTTT
TRBJ2-1	-	-	TRBV10-3	CAISDAVSSYNEQFF	TGTGCCATCAGCGACGCGGTTAGCTCCTACAATGAGCAGTTCTTC
TRBJ2-5	-	-	TRBV14	CASSPRVGKETQYF	TGTGCCAGCAGCCCCAGGGTGGGTAAAGAGACCCAGTACTTC
TRBJ2-3	-	-	TRBV4-3	CASSQSENTDTQYF	TGCGCCAGCAGCCAGAGCGAGAACACAGATACGCAGTATTTT
TRBJ2-7	-	-	TRBV27	CASSLLINYEQYF	TGTGCCAGCAGTTTACTAATTAACTACGAGCAGTACTTC
TRBJ2-5	-	TRBD1	TRBV27	CASSVTGTGLETQYF	TGTGCCAGCAGCGTAACGGGGACAGGGTTAGAGACCCAGTACTTC
TRBJ2-7	-	TRBD1	TRBV5-4	CASSFSGTGVYEQYF	TGTGCCAGCAGCTTTAGTGGGACAGGCGTATACGAGCAGTACTTC
TRBJ2-7	-	-	TRBV2	CASLGHRESEQYF	TGTGCCAGCCTCGGACACCGTGAAAGCGAGCAGTACTTC